This paragraph covers one T cell receptor beta chain sequence. This CDR3 spans 13 amino acids. V was pared by 0 bases and J by 13 bases, with 15 bases between. The germline gives CDR1 MNHNS, CDR2 SASEGT. The record originates from a study of blood T cell repertoires in COVID-19. Study-level background: Researchers got acute and convalescent COVID-19 samples from the United States, Italy and Spain. T cells, B-cell-depleted T cells, or PBMCs supplied cDNA or gDNA.

In the study's own analysis: Amplification from reference gene primers served as the basis for estimated nucleated cell counts. Profiled with immunoSEQ multiplex PCR; TCRdb holds only in-frame clones, not every one. V, J and clone size reflect that table, while D and trimming were determined from the DNA. This sample has approximately 200,000 clones, with about 80% found just once. What was sequenced was peripheral blood. The chain carries TRBV6-1 and TRBJ1-2, with a possible D match to TRBD1 (6 bases). This receptor was identified in a woman aged 55-70 years with acute or convalescent COVID-19. The CDR3 DNA follows: TGTGCCAGCAGTGAAGCTCCGGACAGATTCAGCACCTTC. Its protein is CASSEAPDRFSTF.